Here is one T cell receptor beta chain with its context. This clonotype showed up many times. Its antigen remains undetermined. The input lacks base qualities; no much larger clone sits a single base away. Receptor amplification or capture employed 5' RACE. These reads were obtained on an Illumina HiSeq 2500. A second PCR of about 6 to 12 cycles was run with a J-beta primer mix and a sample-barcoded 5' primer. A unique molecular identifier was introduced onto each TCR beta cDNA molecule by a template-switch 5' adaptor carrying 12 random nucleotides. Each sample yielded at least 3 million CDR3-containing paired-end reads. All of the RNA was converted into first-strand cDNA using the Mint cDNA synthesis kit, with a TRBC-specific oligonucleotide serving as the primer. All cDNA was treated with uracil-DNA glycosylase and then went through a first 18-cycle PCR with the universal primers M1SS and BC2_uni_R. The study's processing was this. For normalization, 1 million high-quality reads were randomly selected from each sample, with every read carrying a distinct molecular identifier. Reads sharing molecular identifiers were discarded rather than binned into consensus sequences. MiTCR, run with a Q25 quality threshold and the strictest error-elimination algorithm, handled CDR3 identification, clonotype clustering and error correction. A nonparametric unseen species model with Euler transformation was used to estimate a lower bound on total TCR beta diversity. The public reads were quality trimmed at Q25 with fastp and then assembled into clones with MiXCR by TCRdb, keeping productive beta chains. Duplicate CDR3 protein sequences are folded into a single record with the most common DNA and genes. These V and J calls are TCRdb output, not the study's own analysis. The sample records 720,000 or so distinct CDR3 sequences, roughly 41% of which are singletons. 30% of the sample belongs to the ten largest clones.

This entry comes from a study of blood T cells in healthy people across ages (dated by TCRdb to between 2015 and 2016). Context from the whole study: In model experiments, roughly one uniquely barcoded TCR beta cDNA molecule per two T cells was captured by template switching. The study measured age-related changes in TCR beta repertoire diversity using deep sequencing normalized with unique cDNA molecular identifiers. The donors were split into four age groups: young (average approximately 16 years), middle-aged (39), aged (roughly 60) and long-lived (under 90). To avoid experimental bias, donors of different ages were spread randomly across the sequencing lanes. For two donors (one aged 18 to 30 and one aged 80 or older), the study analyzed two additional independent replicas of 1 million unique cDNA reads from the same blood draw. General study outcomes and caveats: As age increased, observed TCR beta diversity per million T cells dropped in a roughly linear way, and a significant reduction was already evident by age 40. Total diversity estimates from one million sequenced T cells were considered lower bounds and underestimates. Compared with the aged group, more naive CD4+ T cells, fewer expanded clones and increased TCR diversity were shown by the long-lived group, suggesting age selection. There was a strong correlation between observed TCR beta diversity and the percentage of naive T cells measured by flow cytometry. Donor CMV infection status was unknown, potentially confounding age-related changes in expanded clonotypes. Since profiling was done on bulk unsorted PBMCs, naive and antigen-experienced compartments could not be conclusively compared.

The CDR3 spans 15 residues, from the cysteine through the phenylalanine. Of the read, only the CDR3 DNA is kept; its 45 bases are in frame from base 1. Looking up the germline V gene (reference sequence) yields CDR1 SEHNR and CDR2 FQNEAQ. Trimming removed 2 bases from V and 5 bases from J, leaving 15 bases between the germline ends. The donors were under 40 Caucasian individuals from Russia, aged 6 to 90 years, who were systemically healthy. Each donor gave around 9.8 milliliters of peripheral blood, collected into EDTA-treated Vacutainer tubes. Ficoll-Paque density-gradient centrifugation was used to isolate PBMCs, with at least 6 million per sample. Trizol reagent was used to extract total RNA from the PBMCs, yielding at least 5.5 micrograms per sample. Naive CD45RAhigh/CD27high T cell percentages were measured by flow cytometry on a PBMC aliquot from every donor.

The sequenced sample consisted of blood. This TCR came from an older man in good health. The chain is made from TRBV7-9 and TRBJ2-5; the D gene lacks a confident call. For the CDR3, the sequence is CASSLPDQKWETQYF. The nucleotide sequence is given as TGTGCCAGCAGCTTACCCGATCAGAAATGGGAGACCCAGTACTTC.